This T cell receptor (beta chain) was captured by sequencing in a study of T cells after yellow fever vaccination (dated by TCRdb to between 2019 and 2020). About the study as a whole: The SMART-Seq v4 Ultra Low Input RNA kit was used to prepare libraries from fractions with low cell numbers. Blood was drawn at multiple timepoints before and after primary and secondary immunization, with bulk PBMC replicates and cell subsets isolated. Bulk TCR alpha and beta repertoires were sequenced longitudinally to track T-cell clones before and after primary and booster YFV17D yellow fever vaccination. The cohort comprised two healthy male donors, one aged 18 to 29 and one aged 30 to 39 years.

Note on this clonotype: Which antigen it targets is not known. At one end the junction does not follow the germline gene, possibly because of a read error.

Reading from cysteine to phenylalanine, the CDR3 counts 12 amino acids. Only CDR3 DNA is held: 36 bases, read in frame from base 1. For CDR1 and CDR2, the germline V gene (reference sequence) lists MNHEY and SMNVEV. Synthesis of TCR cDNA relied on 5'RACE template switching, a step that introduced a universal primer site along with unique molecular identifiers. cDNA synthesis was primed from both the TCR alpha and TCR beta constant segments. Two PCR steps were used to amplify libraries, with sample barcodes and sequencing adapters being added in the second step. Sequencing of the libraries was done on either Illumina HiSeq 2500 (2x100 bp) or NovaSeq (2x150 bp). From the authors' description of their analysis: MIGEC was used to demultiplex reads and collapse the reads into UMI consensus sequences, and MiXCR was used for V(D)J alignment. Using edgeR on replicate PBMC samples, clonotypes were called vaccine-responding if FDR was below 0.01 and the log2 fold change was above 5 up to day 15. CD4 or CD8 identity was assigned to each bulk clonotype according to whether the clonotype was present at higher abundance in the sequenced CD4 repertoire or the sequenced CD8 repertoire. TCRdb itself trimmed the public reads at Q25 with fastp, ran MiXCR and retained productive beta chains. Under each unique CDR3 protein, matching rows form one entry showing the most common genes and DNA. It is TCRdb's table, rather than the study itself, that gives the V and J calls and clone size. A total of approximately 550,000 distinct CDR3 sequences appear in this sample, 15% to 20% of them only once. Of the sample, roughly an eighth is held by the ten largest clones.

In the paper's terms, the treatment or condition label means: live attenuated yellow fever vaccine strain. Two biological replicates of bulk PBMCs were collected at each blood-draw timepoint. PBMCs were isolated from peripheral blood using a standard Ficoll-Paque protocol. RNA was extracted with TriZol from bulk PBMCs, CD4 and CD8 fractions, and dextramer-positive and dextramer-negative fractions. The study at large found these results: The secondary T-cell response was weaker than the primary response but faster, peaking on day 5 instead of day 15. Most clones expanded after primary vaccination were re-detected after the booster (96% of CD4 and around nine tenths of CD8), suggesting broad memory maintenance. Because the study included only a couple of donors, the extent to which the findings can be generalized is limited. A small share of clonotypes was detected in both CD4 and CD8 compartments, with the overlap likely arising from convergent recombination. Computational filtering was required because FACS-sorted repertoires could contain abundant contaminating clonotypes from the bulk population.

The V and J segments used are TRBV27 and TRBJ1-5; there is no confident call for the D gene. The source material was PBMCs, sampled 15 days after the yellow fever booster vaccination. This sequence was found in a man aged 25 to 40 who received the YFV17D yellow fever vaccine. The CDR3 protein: CASSSPGRTVFF. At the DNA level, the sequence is TGTGCCAGCAGCTCCCCCGGTAGGACTGTTTTTTTT.